The text below deals with one T cell receptor (beta chain). In the source study's methods: From reference gene primer amplification, estimates of nucleated cell counts were derived. Method: immunoSEQ multiplex PCR; TCRdb's copy keeps in-frame clones and lacks some. V and J calls and clone size are given by that table; D and trimming were obtained from the DNA. The table has 30,000 to 45,000 clones, around 90% seen once. This sample was taken from a study of blood T cell repertoires in COVID-19. Turning to the study itself: Donors in the United States, Italy and Spain gave samples during acute or convalescent COVID-19. T cells, B-cell-depleted T cells, or PBMCs provided the cDNA or gDNA that served as material.

V was pared by 4 bases and J by 6 bases, with 3 bases of the junction left unmatched. CDR3 size: 14 residues. Germline V gives CDR1 SGHKS, CDR2 YYEKEE (reference sequence). Material: peripheral blood. The sequence came from a human donor in a cohort sampled during active COVID-19. The genes are TRBV5-5 and TRBJ1-5, with 11 bases identical to TRBD1. CDR3 nucleotides: TGTGCCAGCAGCGGAGGGACAGGGGGTCAGCCCCAGCATTTT. Translation gives CASSGGTGGQPQHF.